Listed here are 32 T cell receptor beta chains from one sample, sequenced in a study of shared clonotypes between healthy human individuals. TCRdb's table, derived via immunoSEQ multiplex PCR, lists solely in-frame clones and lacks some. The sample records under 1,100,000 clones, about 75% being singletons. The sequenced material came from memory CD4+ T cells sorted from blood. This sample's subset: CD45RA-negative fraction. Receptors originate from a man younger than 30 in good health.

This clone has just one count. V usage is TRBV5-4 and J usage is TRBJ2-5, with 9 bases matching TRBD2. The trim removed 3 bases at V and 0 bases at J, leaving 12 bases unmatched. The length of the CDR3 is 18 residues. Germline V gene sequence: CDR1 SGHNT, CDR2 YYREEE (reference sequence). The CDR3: CASSSSSGAGLYQETQYF. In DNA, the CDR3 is TGTGCCAGCAGCTCATCTAGCGGGGCCGGTCTGTACCAAGAGACCCAGTACTTC.

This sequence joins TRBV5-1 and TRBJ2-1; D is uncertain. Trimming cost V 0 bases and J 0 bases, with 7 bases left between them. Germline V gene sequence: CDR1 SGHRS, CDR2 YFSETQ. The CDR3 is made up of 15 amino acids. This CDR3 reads CASSLATISYNEQFF. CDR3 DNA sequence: TGCGCCAGCAGCTTGGCCACCATCTCCTACAATGAGCAGTTCTTC. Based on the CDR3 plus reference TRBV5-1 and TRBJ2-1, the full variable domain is KAGVTQTPRYLIKTRGQQVTLSCSPISGHRSVSWYQQTPGQGLQFLFEYFSETQRNKGNFPGRFSGRQFSNSRSEMNVSTLELGDSALYLCASSLATISYNEQFFGPGTRLTVL.

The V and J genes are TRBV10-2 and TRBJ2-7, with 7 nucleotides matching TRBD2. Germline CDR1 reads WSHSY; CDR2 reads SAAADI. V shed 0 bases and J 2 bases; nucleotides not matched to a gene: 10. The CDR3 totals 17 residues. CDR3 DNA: TGCGCCAGCAGTGAGTCGACCCGGAGGGGAGGGACCTACGAGCAGTACTTC. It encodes CASSESTRRGGTYEQYF.

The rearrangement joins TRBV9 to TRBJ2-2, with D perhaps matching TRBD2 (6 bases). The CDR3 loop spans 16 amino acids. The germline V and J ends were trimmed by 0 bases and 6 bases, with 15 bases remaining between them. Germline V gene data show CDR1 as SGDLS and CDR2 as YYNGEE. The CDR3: CASSVEVGGKAGELFF. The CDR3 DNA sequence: TGTGCCAGCAGCGTAGAGGTGGGCGGGAAGGCCGGGGAGCTGTTTTTT.

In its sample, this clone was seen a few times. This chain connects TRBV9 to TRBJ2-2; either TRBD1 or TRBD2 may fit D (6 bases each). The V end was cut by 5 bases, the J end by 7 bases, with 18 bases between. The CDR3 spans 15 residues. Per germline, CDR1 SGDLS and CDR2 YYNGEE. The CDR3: CASSWRGTIGGELFF. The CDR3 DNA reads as TGTGCCAGCAGTTGGAGGGGGACCATCGGCGGGGAGCTGTTTTTT.

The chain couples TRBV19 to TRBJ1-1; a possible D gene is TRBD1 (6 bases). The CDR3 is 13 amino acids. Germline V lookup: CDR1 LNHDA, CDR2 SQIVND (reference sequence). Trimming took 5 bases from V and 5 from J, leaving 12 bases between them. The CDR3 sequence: CASSPGQITEAFF. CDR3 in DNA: TGTGCCAGTAGTCCTGGACAGATTACTGAAGCTTTCTTT. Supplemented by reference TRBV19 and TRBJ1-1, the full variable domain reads DGGITQSPKYLFRKEGQNVTLSCEQNLNHDAMYWYRQDPGQGLRLIYYSQIVNDFQKGDIAEGYSVSREKKESFPLTVTSAQKNPTAFYLCASSPGQITEAFFGQGTRLTVV.

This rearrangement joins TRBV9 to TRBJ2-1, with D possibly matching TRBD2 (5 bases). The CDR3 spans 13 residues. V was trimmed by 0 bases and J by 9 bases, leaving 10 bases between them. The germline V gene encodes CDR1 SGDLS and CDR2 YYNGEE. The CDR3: CASSVVAPGEQFF. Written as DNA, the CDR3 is TGTGCCAGCAGCGTAGTAGCGCCTGGTGAGCAGTTCTTC.

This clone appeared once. CDR3 region: CASSPPGKGPPTYEQYF. CDR3 sequence (DNA): TGTGCCAGCTCACCACCGGGGAAGGGTCCCCCTACCTACGAGCAGTACTTC. This chain links TRBV18 with TRBJ2-7; D remains ambiguous. The CDR3 consists of 17 residues. CDR1 and CDR2 (germline): KGHSH, LQKENI. With 0 bases removed from V and 2 bases from J, the gap between germline ends came to 17 bases.

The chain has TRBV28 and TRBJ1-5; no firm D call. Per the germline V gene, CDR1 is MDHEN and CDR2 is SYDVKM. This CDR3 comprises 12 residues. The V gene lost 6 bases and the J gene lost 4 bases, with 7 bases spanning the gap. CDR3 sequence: CASRPVNQPQHF. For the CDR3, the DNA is TGTGCCAGCAGGCCCGTAAATCAGCCCCAGCATTTT.

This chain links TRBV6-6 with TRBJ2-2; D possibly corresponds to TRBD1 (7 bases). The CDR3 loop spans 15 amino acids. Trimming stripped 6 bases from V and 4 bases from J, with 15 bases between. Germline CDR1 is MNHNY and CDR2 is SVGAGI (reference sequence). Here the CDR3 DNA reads TGTGCCAGCAGGAGACAGGGAGGCGGCACCGGGGAGCTGTTTTTT. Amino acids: CASRRQGGGTGELFF.

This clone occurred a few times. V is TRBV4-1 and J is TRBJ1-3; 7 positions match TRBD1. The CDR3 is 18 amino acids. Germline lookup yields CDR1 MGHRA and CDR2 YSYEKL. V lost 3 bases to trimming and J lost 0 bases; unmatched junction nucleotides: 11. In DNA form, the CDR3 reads TGCGCCAGCAGCCAGGGTGAGACAGGGTTTGGCTCTGGAAACACCATATATTTT. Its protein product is CASSQGETGFGSGNTIYF.

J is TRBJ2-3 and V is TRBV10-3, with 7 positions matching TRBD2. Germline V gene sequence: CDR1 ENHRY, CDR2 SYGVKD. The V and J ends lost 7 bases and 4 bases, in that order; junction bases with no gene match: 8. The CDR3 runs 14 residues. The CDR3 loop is CAITERGLADTQYF. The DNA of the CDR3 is TGTGCCATCACCGAGCGGGGTCTCGCAGATACGCAGTATTTT.

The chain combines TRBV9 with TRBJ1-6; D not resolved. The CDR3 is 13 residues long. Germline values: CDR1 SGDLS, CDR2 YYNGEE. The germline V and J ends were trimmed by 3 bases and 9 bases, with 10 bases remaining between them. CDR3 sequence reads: CASSEIGSSPLHF. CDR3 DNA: TGTGCCAGCAGCGAAATAGGGAGTTCACCCCTCCACTTT.

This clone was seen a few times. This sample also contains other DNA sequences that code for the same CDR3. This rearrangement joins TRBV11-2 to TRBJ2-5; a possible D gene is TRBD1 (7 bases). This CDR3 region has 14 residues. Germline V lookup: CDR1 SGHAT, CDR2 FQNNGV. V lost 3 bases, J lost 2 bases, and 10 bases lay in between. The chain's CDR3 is CASSLQGGQETQYF. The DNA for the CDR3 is TGTGCCAGCAGCTTGCAGGGGGGACAAGAGACCCAGTACTTC.

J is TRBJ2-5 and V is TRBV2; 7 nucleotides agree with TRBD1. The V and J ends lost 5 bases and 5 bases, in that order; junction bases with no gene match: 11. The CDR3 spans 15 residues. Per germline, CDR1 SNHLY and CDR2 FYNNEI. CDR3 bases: TGTGCCAGCAGTACCAGGGACAGCCCTAGGGAGACCCAGTACTTC. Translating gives CASSTRDSPRETQYF.

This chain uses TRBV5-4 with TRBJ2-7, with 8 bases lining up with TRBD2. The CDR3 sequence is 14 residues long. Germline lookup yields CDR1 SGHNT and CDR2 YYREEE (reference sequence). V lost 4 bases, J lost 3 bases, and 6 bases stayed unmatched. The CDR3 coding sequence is TGTGCCAGCAGCCAGAGCGGGAGTTACTACGAGCAGTACTTC. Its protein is CASSQSGSYYEQYF.

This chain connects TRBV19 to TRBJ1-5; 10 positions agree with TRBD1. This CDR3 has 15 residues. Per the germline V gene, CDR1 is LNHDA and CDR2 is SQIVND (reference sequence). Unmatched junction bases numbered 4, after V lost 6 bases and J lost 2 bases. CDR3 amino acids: CASRDRGVRNQPQHF. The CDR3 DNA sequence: TGTGCCAGTAGGGACAGGGGGGTTCGCAATCAGCCCCAGCATTTT.

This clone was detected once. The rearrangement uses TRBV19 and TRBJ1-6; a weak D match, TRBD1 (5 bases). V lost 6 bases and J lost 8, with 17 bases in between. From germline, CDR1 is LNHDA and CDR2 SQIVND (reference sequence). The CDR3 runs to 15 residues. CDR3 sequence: CASREDGAIHSPLHF. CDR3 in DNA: TGTGCCAGTAGGGAAGACGGGGCAATACATTCACCCCTCCACTTT.

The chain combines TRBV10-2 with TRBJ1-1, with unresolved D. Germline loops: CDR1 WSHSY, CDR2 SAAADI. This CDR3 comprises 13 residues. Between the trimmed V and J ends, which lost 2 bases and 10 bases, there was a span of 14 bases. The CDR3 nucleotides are TGCGCCAGCAGTGAGCGGCCCTCAGAGGGAGCTTTCTTT. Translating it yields CASSERPSEGAFF.

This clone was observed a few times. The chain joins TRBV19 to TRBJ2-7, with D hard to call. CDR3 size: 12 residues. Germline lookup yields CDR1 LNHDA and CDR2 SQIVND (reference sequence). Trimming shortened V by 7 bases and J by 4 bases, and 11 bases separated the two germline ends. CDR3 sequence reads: CASKGTEYEQYF. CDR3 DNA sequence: TGTGCCAGTAAGGGCACCGAATACGAGCAGTACTTC.

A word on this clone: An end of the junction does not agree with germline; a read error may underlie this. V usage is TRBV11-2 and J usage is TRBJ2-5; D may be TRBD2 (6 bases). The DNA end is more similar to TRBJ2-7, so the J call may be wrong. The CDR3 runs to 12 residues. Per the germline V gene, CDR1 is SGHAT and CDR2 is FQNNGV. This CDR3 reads CASSRDSHEQYF. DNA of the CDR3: TGTGCCAGCAGCCGGGACTCCCACGAGCAGTACTTC.

For the CDR3, the DNA is TGTGCCAGCAGTTTAGAAGGCAGGACCCTTAGGGGCTACACCTTC. This gives the protein CASSLEGRTLRGYTF. V usage is TRBV28 and J usage is TRBJ1-2; D unclear. The CDR3 is 15 amino acids. V dropped 2 bases and J dropped 8 bases, with 18 bases sitting between them. Looked up from germline, CDR1 is MDHEN and CDR2 is SYDVKM.

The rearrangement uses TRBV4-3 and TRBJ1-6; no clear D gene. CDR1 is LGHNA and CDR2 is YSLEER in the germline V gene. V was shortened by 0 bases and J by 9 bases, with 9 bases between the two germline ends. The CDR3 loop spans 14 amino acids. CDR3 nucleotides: TGCGCCAGCAGCCAAGAGGACGGAAGTTCACCCCTCCACTTT. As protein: CASSQEDGSSPLHF.

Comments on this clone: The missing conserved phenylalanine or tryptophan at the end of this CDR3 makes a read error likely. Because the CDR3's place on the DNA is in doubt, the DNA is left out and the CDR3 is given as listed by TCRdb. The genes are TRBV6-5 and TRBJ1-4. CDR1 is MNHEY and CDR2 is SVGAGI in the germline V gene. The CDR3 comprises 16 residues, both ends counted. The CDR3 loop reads CASSWDLQYGGLVRFV.

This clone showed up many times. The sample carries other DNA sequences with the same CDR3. The DNA of the CDR3 is TGTGCCAGCAGTCTCCCAGCTAACTATGGCTACACCTTC. This codes for CASSLPANYGYTF. This chain connects TRBV5-4 to TRBJ1-2; no clear D. V lost 5 bases and J 0 bases, leaving 8 bases between the germline ends. Germline assignment: CDR1 SGHNT and CDR2 YYREEE (reference sequence). CDR3 length: 13 residues.

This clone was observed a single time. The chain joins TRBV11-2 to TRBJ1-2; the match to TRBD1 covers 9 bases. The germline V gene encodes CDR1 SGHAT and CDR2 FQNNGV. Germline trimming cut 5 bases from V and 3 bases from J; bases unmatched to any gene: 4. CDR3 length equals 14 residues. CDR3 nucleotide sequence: TGTGCCAGCAGCGAAGACAGGGGGGACTATGGCTACACCTTC. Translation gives CASSEDRGDYGYTF.

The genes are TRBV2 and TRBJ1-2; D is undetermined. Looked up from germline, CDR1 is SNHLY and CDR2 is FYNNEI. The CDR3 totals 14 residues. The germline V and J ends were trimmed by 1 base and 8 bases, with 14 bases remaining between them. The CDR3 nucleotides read TGTGCCAGCAGTGAAGGTCTGCGCCATTGGGGCTACACCTTC. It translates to CASSEGLRHWGYTF.

CDR3 sequence: CASSLGLAGPTGELFF. CDR3 nucleotides: TGTGCCAGCAGCTTGGGACTAGCGGGACCCACCGGGGAGCTGTTTTTT. The chain combines TRBV5-4 with TRBJ2-2; TRBD2 agrees at 11 bases. CDR3 length: 16 residues. Per germline, CDR1 SGHNT and CDR2 YYREEE (reference sequence). Losses at the gene ends were 0 bases for V and 4 bases for J; bases not matched to a gene: 2.

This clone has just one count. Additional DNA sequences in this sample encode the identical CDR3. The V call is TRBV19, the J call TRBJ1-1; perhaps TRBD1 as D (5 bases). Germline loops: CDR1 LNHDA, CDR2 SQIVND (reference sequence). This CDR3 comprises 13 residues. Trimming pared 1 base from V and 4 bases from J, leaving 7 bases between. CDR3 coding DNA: TGTGCCAGTAGTATAGCTGGGGGCACTGAAGCTTTCTTT. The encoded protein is CASSIAGGTEAFF.

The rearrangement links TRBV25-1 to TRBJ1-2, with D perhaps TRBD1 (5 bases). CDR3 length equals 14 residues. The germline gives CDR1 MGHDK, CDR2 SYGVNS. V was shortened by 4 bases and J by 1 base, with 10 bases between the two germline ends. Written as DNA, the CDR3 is TGTGCCAGCAGTGGGGGGACCTATAACTATGGCTACACCTTC. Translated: CASSGGTYNYGYTF.

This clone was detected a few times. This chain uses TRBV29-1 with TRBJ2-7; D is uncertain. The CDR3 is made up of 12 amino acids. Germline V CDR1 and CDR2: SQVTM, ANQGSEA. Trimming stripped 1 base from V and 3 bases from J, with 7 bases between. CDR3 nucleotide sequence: TGCAGCGTTGAAGTCTCACTCTACGAGCAGTACTTC. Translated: CSVEVSLYEQYF.

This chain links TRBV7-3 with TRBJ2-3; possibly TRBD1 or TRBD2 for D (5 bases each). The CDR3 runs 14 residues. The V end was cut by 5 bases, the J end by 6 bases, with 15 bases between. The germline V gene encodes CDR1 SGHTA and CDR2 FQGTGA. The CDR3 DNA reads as TGTGCCAGCAGCCCAATGGGGGAGTCTGATACGCAGTATTTT. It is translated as CASSPMGESDTQYF. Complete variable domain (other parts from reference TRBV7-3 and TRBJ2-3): GAGVSQTPSNKVTEKGKYVELRCDPISGHTALYWYRQSLGQGPEFLIYFQGTGAADDSGLPNDRFFAVRPEGSVSTLKIQRTERGDSAVYLCASSPMGESDTQYFGPGTRLTVL.